The sequence of this T cell receptor beta chain was determined in a study of cytomegalovirus exposure and HLA in healthy donors. Vbeta (60) and Jbeta (13) primers were used in the PCR. This table comes from immunoSEQ multiplex PCR, and its TCRdb copy is limited to in-frame clones, with some not included. The table lists about 14,000 clones, 55% to 75% of them singletons. Points from the study as a whole: As a later analysis showed, a missense DCLRE1C variant was linked to trimming of TCR beta V- and J-genes.

Regarding this clone: The antigen remains undetermined.

Material: PBMCs. The TCR was taken from a woman aged 50 to 60 in good health and CMV-seropositive.

CDR3: CASSQGTDTLIGAGELFF. The CDR3 DNA sequence: TGTGCCAGCAGCCAAGGGACGGACACCCTAATTGGGGCCGGGGAGCTGTTTTTT. This rearrangement joins TRBV4-2 to TRBJ2-2, with D possibly being TRBD1 (5 bases). Germline CDR1 LGHNA, CDR2 YNFKEQ. The V end was cut by 1 base, the J end by 6 bases, with 21 bases between. The CDR3 is made up of 18 amino acids.